The present TCR beta chain was sequenced within a study of blood T cell repertoires in COVID-19. In the original workflow: Reference gene primer amplification in the assay estimated nucleated cell counts. Sequenced by immunoSEQ multiplex PCR; TCRdb stores in-frame clones only, minus some. V and J calls and clone size come straight from that table; D and trimming were deduced from the DNA. Of about 100,000 clones in the sample, around 90% were seen once. The sequence derives from a woman aged 50 to 60 with COVID-19, enrolled during active disease. The source material was peripheral blood.

The CDR3 region is CASSSRGAGELFF. The DNA of the CDR3 is TGTGCCAGCAGTTCCAGGGGAGCCGGGGAGCTGTTTTTT. The chain employs TRBV27 and TRBJ2-2; weak D call: TRBD1 (6 bases). In germline, CDR1 is MNHEY, CDR2 SMNVEV (reference sequence). CDR3 length equals 13 residues. V lost 4 bases and J 6 bases, leaving 9 bases between the germline ends.